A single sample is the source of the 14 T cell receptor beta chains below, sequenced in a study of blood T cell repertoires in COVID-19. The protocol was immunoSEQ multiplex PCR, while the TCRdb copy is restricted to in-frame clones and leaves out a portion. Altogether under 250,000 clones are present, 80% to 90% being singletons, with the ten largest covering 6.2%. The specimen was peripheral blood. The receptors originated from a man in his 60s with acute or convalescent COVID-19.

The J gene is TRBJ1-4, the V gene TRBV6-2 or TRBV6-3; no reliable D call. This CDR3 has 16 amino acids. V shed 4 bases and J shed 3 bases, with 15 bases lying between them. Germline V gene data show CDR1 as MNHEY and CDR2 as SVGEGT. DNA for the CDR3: TGTGCCAGCAGTTCCCGCCTGCAGGTGGCTAATGAAAAACTGTTTTTT. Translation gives CASSSRLQVANEKLFF.

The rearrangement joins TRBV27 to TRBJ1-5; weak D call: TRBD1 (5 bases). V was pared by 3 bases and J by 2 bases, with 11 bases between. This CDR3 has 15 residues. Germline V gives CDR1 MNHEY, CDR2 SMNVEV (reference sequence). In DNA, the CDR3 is TGTGCCAGCAGTTTTTTGGGGGGACGCAATCAGCCCCAGCATTTT. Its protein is CASSFLGGRNQPQHF.

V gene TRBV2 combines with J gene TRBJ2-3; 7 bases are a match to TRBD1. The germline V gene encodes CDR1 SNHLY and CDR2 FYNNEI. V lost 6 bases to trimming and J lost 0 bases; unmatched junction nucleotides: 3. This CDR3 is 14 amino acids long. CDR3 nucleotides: TGTGCCAGCAGACGGGACAGTAGCACAGATACGCAGTATTTT. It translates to CASRRDSSTDTQYF.

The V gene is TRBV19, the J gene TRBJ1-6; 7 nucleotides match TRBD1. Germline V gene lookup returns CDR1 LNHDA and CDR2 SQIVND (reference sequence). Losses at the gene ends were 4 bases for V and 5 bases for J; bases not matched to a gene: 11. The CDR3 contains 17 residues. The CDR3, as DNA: TGTGCCAGTAGTACCACAGGGGAGTTCGGGAATAATTCACCCCTCCACTTT. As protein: CASSTTGEFGNNSPLHF. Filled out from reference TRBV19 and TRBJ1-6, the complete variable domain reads DGGITQSPKYLFRKEGQNVTLSCEQNLNHDAMYWYRQDPGQGLRLIYYSQIVNDFQKGDIAEGYSVSREKKESFPLTVTSAQKNPTAFYLCASSTTGEFGNNSPLHFGNGTRLTVT.

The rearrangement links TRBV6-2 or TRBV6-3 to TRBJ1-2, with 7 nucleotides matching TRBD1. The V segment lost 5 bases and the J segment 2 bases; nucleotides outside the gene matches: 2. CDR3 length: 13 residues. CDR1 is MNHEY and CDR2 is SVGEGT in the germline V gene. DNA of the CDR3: TGTGCCAGCAGTAGGGACAGAAACTATGGCTACACCTTC. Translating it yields CASSRDRNYGYTF.

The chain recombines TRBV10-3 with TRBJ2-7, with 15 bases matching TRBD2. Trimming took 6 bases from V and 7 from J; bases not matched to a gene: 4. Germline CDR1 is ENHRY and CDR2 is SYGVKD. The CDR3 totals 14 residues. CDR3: CAISPGLAGGEQYF. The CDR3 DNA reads TGTGCCATCAGCCCGGGACTAGCGGGAGGAGAGCAGTACTTC.

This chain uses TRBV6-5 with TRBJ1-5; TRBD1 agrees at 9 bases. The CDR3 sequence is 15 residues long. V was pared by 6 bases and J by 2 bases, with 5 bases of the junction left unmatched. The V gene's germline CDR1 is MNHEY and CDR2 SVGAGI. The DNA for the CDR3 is TGTGCCAGCAGACGGGACAGGGTGGGCAATCAGCCCCAGCATTTT. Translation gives CASRRDRVGNQPQHF.

The CDR3 loop reads CASSLVGRSGETQYF. In DNA form, the CDR3 reads TGCGCCAGCAGCTTGGTGGGACGTAGCGGGGAGACCCAGTACTTC. This chain joins TRBV5-1 and TRBJ2-5; 7 bases agree with TRBD2. CDR1 and CDR2 (germline): SGHRS, YFSETQ. CDR3 length: 15 residues. The J segment lost 5 bases and the V segment lost 0 bases, leaving 7 bases of the junction unmatched.

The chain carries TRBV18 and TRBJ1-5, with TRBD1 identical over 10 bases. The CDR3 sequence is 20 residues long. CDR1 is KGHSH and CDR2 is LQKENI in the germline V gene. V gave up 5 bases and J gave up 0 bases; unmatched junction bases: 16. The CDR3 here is CASSGKAPGQGIYSNQPQHF. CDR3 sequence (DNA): TGTGCCAGCTCAGGAAAGGCCCCGGGACAGGGGATCTATAGCAATCAGCCCCAGCATTTT.

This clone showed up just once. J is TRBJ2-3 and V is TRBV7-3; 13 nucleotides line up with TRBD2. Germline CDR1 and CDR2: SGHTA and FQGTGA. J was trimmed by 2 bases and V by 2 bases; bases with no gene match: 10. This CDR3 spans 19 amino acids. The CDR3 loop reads CASSLDRTSGSGDTDTQYF. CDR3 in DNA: TGTGCCAGCAGCTTAGATCGGACTAGCGGGAGTGGGGACACAGATACGCAGTATTTT.

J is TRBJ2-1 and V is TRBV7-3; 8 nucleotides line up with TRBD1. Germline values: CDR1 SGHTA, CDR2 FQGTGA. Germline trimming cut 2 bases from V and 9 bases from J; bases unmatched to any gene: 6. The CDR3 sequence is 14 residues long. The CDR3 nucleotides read TGTGCCAGCAGCTTAGGTCGGACAGGGAGTGAGCAGTTCTTC. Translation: CASSLGRTGSEQFF.

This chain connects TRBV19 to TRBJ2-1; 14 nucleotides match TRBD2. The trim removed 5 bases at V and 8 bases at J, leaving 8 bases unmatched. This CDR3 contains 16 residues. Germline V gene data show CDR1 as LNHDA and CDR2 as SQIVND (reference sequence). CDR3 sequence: CASSPRGLAGGDEQFF. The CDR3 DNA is TGTGCCAGTAGTCCCCGAGGACTAGCGGGAGGCGATGAGCAGTTCTTC.

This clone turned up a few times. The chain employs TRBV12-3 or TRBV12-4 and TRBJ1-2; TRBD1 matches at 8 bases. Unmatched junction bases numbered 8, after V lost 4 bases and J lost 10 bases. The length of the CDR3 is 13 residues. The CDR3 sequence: CASSSARGQVYTF. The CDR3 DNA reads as TGTGCCAGCAGTTCCGCCAGGGGGCAGGTCTACACCTTC.

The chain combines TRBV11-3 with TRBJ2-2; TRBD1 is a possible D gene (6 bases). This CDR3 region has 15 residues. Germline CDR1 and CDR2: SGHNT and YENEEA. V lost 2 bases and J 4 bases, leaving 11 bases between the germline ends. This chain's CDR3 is CASSLWGRGTGELFF. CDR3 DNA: TGTGCCAGCAGCTTATGGGGGCGCGGCACCGGGGAGCTGTTTTTT.